These T cell receptor beta chains were read from a single sample in a study of T cells in Graves' hyperthyroidism and ophthalmopathy. MiXCR, run by TCRdb on the multiplex PCR reads, gives a single entry per CDR3 protein. The sample lists under 300,000 distinct CDR3 sequences, around a quarter occurring once. The sample consisted of blood. These TCRs come from a man aged 40-49 years with Graves' hyperthyroidism that later progressed to Graves' ophthalmopathy. Both conserved end residues are part of each CDR3. Fields, in order: clone size, J gene, V gene, D gene, CDR3 DNA, CDR3 protein. The D gene is left open where the match is weak. Size tells how often a clone was seen (once, few, many) or the class of an expanded clone, and some rows leave it out.

abundance: NA
j_gene: TRBJ1-5
v_gene: TRBV19
d_gene: NA
CDR3nt: TGTGCCAGTAGTTTTAGACCGGGAAGTCAGCCCCAGCATTTT
CDR3aa: CASSFRPGSQPQHF

abundance: many
j_gene: TRBJ1-5
v_gene: TRBV6-5
d_gene: NA
CDR3nt: TGTGCCAGCAGTTACGGGGCCAATCAGCCCCAGCATTTT
CDR3aa: CASSYGANQPQHF

abundance: many
j_gene: TRBJ2-7
v_gene: TRBV28
d_gene: TRBD2
CDR3nt: TGTGCCAGCCGGGGGGGGCAGGAGAGCTCCTACGAGCAGTACTTC
CDR3aa: CASRGGQESSYEQYF

abundance: many
j_gene: TRBJ1-5
v_gene: TRBV2
d_gene: NA
CDR3nt: TGTGCCAGCACGGTCCCCAATCAGCCCCAGCATTTT
CDR3aa: CASTVPNQPQHF

abundance: NA
j_gene: TRBJ1-5
v_gene: TRBV6-1
d_gene: NA
CDR3nt: TGTGCCAGCAGTGACCTGAGGACAGCCGAGCCCCAGCATTTT
CDR3aa: CASSDLRTAEPQHF

abundance: once
j_gene: TRBJ1-5
v_gene: TRBV6-1
d_gene: NA
CDR3nt: TGTGCCAGCAAAGGATGGGGCAATCAGCCCCAGCATTTT
CDR3aa: CASKGWGNQPQHF

abundance: many
j_gene: TRBJ2-7
v_gene: TRBV29-1
d_gene: NA
CDR3nt: TGCAGCGTTGGAAACGGTGGTATTGATGGCGAGCAGTACTTC
CDR3aa: CSVGNGGIDGEQYF

abundance: NA
j_gene: TRBJ1-1
v_gene: TRBV27
d_gene: NA
CDR3nt: TGTGCCAGCAGCCCGTACGTGGGGCGCACTGAAGCTTTCTTT
CDR3aa: CASSPYVGRTEAFF

abundance: NA
j_gene: TRBJ1-1
v_gene: TRBV29-1
d_gene: NA
CDR3nt: TGCAGCGTTGGAAGGGATTCTAGCACTGAAGCTTTCTTT
CDR3aa: CSVGRDSSTEAFF

abundance: few
j_gene: TRBJ1-6
v_gene: TRBV18
d_gene: NA
CDR3nt: TGTGCCAGCTCCCGTGGAGGTTTAGGAAATTCACCCCTCCACTTT
CDR3aa: CASSRGGLGNSPLHF

abundance: NA
j_gene: TRBJ2-5
v_gene: TRBV6-2/TRBV6-3
d_gene: TRBD1
CDR3nt: TGTGCCAGCAGTCCCCGGACAGGAGCGCAAGAGACCCAGTACTTC
CDR3aa: CASSPRTGAQETQYF

abundance: many
j_gene: TRBJ1-2
v_gene: TRBV12-3/TRBV12-4
d_gene: TRBD1
CDR3nt: TGTGCCAGCAGGGGGGGACAGCGCAACTATGGCTACACCTTC
CDR3aa: CASRGGQRNYGYTF

abundance: NA
j_gene: TRBJ1-2
v_gene: TRBV6-1
d_gene: TRBD1
CDR3nt: TGTGCCAGCACCTTGACAGGGGGCACCTATGGCTACACCTTC
CDR3aa: CASTLTGGTYGYTF

abundance: once
j_gene: TRBJ2-7
v_gene: TRBV6-5
d_gene: NA
CDR3nt: TGTGCCAGCAGTTACTCCTCCTACGAGTTCCACGAGCAGTACTTC
CDR3aa: CASSYSSYEFHEQYF

abundance: many
j_gene: TRBJ2-5
v_gene: TRBV30
d_gene: NA
CDR3nt: TGTGCCTGGAGTGCGCGGGTCCAAGAGACCCAGTACTTC
CDR3aa: CAWSARVQETQYF

abundance: NA
j_gene: TRBJ1-2
v_gene: TRBV15
d_gene: NA
CDR3nt: TGTGCCACCACCCCTTTGAGGTCGGACTATGGCTACACCTTC
CDR3aa: CATTPLRSDYGYTF